This T cell receptor (beta chain) was obtained from a study of cytomegalovirus exposure and HLA in healthy donors. 60 Vbeta and 13 Jbeta primers were used in PCR. Sequenced by immunoSEQ multiplex PCR; TCRdb stores in-frame clones only, minus some. The data hold roughly 190,000 clones, with 60% to 85% observed a single time. J gave up 4 bases and V 0 bases, and 4 bases lay outside the gene matches. CDR3 size: 16 residues. Germline values: CDR1 SGHRS, CDR2 YFSETQ. The V call is TRBV5-1, the J call TRBJ1-3, with 10 bases lining up with TRBD1. The sample taken for sequencing was PBMCs. The receptor was isolated from a female donor in good health and CMV-seronegative. The CDR3: CASSLDGQGEGNTIYF. In DNA, the CDR3 is TGCGCCAGCAGCTTGGACGGACAGGGGGAGGGAAACACCATATATTTT.